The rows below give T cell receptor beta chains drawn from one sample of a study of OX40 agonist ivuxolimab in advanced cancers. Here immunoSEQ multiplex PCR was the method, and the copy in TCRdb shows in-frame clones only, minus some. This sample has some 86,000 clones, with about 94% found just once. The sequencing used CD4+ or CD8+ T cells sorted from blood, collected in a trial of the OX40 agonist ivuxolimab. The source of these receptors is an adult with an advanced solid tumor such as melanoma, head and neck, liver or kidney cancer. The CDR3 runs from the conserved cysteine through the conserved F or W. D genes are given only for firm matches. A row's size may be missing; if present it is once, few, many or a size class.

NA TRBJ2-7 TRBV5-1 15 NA CASSLFGALNQEQYF TGCGCCAGCAGCTTGTTTGGGGCTCTGAATCAGGAGCAGTACTTC
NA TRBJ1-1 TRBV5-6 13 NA CASSLGNSVEAFF TGTGCCAGCAGCTTGGGAAACAGTGTTGAAGCTTTCTTT
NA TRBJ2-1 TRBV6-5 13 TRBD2 CASSGGAGNEQFF TGTGCCAGCAGCGGGGGGGCGGGCAATGAGCAGTTCTTC
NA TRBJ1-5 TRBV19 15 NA CASSTGSFSNQPQHF TGTGCCAGTAGTACGGGCTCTTTTAGCAATCAGCCCCAGCATTTT
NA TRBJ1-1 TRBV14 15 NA CASSHTQGANTEAFF TGTGCCAGCAGCCATACACAGGGAGCGAACACTGAAGCTTTCTTT
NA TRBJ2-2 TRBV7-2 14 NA CASSLSRETGELFF TGTGCCAGCAGCTTAAGTCGTGAAACCGGGGAGCTGTTTTTT
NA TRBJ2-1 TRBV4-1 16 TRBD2 CASRVTSGGPYNEQFF TGCGCCAGCAGGGTGACTAGCGGGGGGCCCTACAATGAGCAGTTCTTC
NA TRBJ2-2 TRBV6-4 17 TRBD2 CASSDLPTSGRSRELFF TGTGCCAGCAGTGACTTACCGACTAGCGGGAGGAGTCGGGAGCTGTTTTTT
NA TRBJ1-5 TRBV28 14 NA CASSIQVSNQPQHF TGTGCCAGCAGTATACAGGTTAGCAATCAGCCCCAGCATTTT
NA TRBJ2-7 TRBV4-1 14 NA CASSPLGGDDEQYF TGCGCCAGCAGCCCCTTAGGGGGAGACGACGAGCAGTACTTC
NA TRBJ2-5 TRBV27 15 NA CASSPQPGVQETQYF TGTGCCAGCAGTCCCCAACCCGGCGTTCAAGAGACCCAGTACTTC
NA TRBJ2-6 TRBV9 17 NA CASSVQGGGSGANVLTF TGTGCCAGCAGCGTCCAGGGGGGAGGCTCTGGGGCCAACGTCCTGACTTTC
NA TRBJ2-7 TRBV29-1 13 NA CSVADSLAYEQYF TGCAGCGTTGCTGACAGCCTAGCCTACGAGCAGTACTTC
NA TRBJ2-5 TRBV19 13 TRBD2 CASSMGLQMAQYF TGTGCCAGTAGTATGGGACTACAAATGGCGCAGTACTTC
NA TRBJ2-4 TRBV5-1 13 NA CASSLVGAPHEYF TGCGCCAGCAGCTTGGTTGGGGCCCCCCACGAATACTTC
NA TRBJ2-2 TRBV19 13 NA CASSVTLAGELFF TGTGCCAGTAGCGTGACCTTAGCCGGGGAGCTGTTTTTT
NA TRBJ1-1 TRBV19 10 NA CASIGSEAFF TGTGCCAGTATTGGTTCGGAAGCTTTCTTT
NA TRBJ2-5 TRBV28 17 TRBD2 CASRSRGPRLAQETQYF TGTGCCAGCAGATCCAGAGGTCCAAGACTAGCTCAAGAGACCCAGTACTTC
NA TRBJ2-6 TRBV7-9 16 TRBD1 CASSRQGGRVANVLTF TGTGCCAGCAGCCGACAGGGGGGACGTGTTGCCAACGTCCTGACTTTC
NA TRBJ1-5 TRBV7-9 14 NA CASSLGGGHQPQHF TGTGCCAGCAGCTTAGGAGGAGGGCACCAGCCCCAGCATTTT
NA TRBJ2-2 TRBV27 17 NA CASSLSLADLSTGELFF TGTGCCAGCAGTTTATCTTTAGCGGACCTATCGACCGGGGAGCTGTTTTTT
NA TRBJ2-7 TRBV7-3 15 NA CASSSGLLFNYEQYF TGTGCCAGCAGCTCGGGACTTCTCTTCAACTACGAGCAGTACTTC
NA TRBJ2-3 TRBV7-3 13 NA CASSLSGADTQYF TGTGCCAGCAGCTTAAGCGGCGCGGATACGCAGTATTTT
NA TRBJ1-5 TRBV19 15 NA CASSWVPTGNQPQHF TGTGCCAGTAGTTGGGTTCCTACTGGGAATCAGCCCCAGCATTTT
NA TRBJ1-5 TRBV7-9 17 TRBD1 CASSLWLARQGGEPQHF TGTGCCAGCAGCTTATGGCTCGCGAGACAGGGAGGAGAGCCCCAGCATTTT
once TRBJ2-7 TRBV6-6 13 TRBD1 CASSTGQGNEQYF TGTGCCAGCAGCACCGGACAGGGCAACGAGCAGTACTTC
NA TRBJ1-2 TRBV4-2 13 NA CASSQDPNYGYTF TGTGCCAGCAGCCAAGACCCTAACTATGGCTACACCTTC
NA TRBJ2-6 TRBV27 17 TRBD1 CASSFLGQDSGANVLTF TGTGCCAGCAGTTTCTTGGGACAGGACTCTGGGGCCAACGTCCTGACTTTC
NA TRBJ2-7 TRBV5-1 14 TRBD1 CASSLAGGGDEQYF TGCGCCAGCAGCTTGGCAGGGGGCGGCGACGAGCAGTACTTC
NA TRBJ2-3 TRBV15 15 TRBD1 CATSRTGTDTDTQYF TGTGCCACCAGCAGAACCGGGACAGACACAGATACGCAGTATTTT
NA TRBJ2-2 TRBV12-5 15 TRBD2 CASGSTSGRGGELFF TGTGCTAGTGGTTCGACTAGCGGGAGGGGCGGGGAGCTGTTTTTT
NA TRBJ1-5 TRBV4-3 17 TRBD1 CASSPGTGILGNQPQHF TGCGCCAGCAGCCCGGGGACAGGGATATTAGGCAATCAGCCCCAGCATTTT
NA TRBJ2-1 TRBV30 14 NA CAWSLVDGANEQFF TGTGCCTGGAGCCTAGTGGACGGGGCCAATGAGCAGTTCTTC
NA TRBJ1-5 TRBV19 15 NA CASSMAGMDNQPQHF TGTGCCAGTAGTATGGCAGGAATGGACAATCAGCCCCAGCATTTT
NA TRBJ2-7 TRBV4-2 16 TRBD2 CASSPLAGEIPYEQYF TGTGCCAGCAGCCCCCTAGCGGGAGAGATCCCCTACGAGCAGTACTTC
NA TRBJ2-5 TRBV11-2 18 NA CASSPNRGGQLGQETQYF TGTGCCAGCAGCCCAAACAGGGGGGGCCAACTGGGGCAAGAGACCCAGTACTTC
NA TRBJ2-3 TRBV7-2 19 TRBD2 CASSLVSTSGRRSTDTQYF TGTGCCAGCAGCTTAGTTTCGACTAGCGGGAGGCGGAGCACAGATACGCAGTATTTT
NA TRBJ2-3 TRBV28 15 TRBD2 CASSSERGGTDTQYF TGTGCCAGCAGTTCGGAGCGGGGGGGCACAGATACGCAGTATTTT
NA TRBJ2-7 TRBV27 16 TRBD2 CAGSSRTSGRPYEQYF TGTGCCGGCAGTTCCCGGACTAGCGGGAGGCCCTACGAGCAGTACTTC
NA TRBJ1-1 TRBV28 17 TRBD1 CASITRRDSDLNTEAFF TGTGCCAGCATAACCCGGCGGGACAGCGATCTGAACACTGAAGCTTTCTTT
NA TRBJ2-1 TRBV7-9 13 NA CASSSGEGNEQFF TGTGCCAGCAGCAGCGGTGAGGGCAATGAGCAGTTCTTC
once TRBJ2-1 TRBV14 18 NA CASSQGVVRGWGHNEQFF TGTGCCAGCAGCCAAGGGGTGGTTAGGGGATGGGGGCACAATGAGCAGTTCTTC
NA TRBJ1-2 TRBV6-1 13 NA CASSPGDYYGYTF TGTGCCAGCAGTCCAGGGGACTACTATGGCTACACCTTC
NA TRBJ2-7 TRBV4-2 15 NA CASSQGYSTPYEQYF TGTGCCAGCAGCCAAGGGTACTCTACCCCCTACGAGCAGTACTTC
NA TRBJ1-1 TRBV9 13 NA CASSVVHNTEAFF TGTGCCAGCAGCGTAGTACACAACACTGAAGCTTTCTTT
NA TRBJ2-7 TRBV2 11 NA CASSATYEQYF TGTGCCAGCAGTGCGACCTACGAGCAGTACTTC
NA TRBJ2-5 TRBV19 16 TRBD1 CASSQDRGWAQETQYF TGTGCCAGTAGCCAGGACAGGGGTTGGGCACAAGAGACCCAGTACTTC
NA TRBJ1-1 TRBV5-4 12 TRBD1 CASSSDRVEAFF TGTGCCAGCAGCTCGGACAGGGTAGAAGCTTTCTTT